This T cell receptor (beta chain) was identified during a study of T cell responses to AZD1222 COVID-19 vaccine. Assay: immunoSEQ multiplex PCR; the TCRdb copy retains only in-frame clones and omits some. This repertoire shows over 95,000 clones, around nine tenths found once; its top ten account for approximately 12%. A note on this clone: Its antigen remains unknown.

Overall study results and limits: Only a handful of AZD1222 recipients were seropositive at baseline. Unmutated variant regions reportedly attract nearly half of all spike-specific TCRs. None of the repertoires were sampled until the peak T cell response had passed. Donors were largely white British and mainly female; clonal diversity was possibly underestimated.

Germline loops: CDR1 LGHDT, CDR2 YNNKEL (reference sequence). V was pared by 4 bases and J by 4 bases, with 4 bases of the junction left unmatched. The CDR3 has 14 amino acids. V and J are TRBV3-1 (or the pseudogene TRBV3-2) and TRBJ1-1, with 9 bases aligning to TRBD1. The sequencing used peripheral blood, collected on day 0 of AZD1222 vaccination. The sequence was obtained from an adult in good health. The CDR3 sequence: CASSPRQGGTEAFF. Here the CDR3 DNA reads TGTGCCAGCAGCCCCAGACAGGGGGGCACTGAAGCTTTCTTT.